The 14 T cell receptor beta chains listed next were all sequenced from one sample in a study of T cells after posttransplantation cyclophosphamide. TCRdb's table, derived via immunoSEQ multiplex PCR, lists solely in-frame clones and lacks some. This sample has tens of thousands of clones; roughly 92% occur once, and the top ten carry around 3.2%. Sequences were obtained from PBMCs. The origin of the receptors is a woman aged 45-59 years in good health and a related stem cell transplant donor.

The chain recombines TRBV6-1 with TRBJ1-1; 7 bases agree with TRBD1. This CDR3 is built from 11 residues. Looked up from germline, CDR1 is MNHNS and CDR2 is SASEGT. V was pared by 5 bases and J by 10 bases, with 4 bases of the junction left unmatched. Written as DNA, the CDR3 is TGTGCCAGCAGTAACAGGGGTGCAGCTTTCTTT. This sequence encodes CASSNRGAAFF.

The chain links TRBV19 to TRBJ2-5; possible D gene TRBD2, 5 bases. Germline-derived CDR1 and CDR2 are LNHDA and SQIVND (reference sequence). V shed 3 bases and J shed 6 bases, with 11 bases lying between them. The CDR3 extends over 13 amino acids. CDR3 in DNA: TGTGCCAGTAGTATCGGGGTTGGGAAGACCCAGTACTTC. This translates into CASSIGVGKTQYF.

The rearrangement uses TRBV14 and TRBJ1-4, with 8 bases matching TRBD1. The CDR3 contains 15 residues. Germline V gene lookup returns CDR1 SGHDN and CDR2 FVKESK. The trim removed 1 base at V and 5 bases at J, leaving 3 bases unmatched. The CDR3 DNA reads TGTGCCAGCAGCCAAGGGACAGGGAGAAATGAAAAACTGTTTTTT. This encodes CASSQGTGRNEKLFF. Full variable domain (rest looked up from reference TRBV14 and TRBJ1-4): EAGVTQFPSHSVIEKGQTVTLRCDPISGHDNLYWYRRVMGKEIKFLLHFVKESKQDESGMPNNRFLAERTGGTYSTLKVQPAELEDSGVYFCASSQGTGRNEKLFFGSGTQLSVL.

The sample holds one count of this clone. This rearrangement joins TRBV5-4 to TRBJ2-7, with D perhaps matching TRBD1 (6 bases). CDR1 and CDR2 from the germline V gene are SGHNT and YYREEE (reference sequence). V lost 5 bases to trimming and J lost 3 bases, with 15 bases between them. The CDR3 totals 14 residues. CDR3: CASRNREVDYEQYF. CDR3 bases: TGTGCCAGCAGGAACAGGGAAGTCGACTACGAGCAGTACTTC.

In its sample, this clone was seen once. This chain links TRBV19 with TRBJ2-7; D might be TRBD1 (6 bases). Germline CDR1 LNHDA, CDR2 SQIVND (reference sequence). The CDR3 runs to 15 residues. Deletions cut 7 bases from V and 4 bases from J, with 20 bases between. CDR3 sequence reads: CASTIDRQGIYEQYF. CDR3 DNA sequence: TGTGCCAGTACCATCGACAGGCAGGGGATTTACGAGCAGTACTTC.

The chain recombines TRBV11-2 with TRBJ1-1; 8 bases align to TRBD1. The CDR3 has 14 residues. Germline V gene data show CDR1 as SGHAT and CDR2 as FQNNGV. Trimming took 6 bases from V and 1 from J; bases not matched to a gene: 4. This chain's CDR3 is CASSRDRGNTEAFF. DNA of the CDR3: TGTGCCAGCAGTCGAGACAGGGGGAACACTGAAGCTTTCTTT. The full variable domain, its missing parts supplied by reference TRBV11-2 and TRBJ1-1, is EAGVAQSPRYKIIEKRQSVAFWCNPISGHATLYWYQQILGQGPKLLIQFQNNGVVDDSQLPKDRFSAERLKGVDSTLKIQPAKLEDSAVYLCASSRDRGNTEAFFGQGTRLTVV.

This chain links TRBV6-6 with TRBJ1-3, with a weak D call TRBD1 (5 bases). The CDR3 contains 14 residues. The V gene's germline CDR1 is MNHNY and CDR2 SVGAGI (reference sequence). Trimming took 5 bases from V and 4 from J, leaving 12 bases between them. The CDR3 here is CASSPQGSGNTIYF. The CDR3 DNA is TGTGCCAGCAGTCCCCAGGGATCAGGAAACACCATATATTTT.

The J gene is TRBJ2-7, the V gene TRBV7-9, with 8 bases lining up with TRBD2. CDR3 length: 14 residues. CDR1 and CDR2 (germline): SEHNR, FQNEAQ (reference sequence). V lost 4 bases to trimming and J lost 9 bases; unmatched junction nucleotides: 11. The CDR3 is CASSSLPREGRQYF. In DNA form, the CDR3 reads TGTGCCAGCAGCTCCCTCCCCCGGGAGGGCCGGCAGTACTTC. Full variable domain (missing parts from reference TRBV7-9 and TRBJ2-7): DTGVSQNPRHKITKRGQNVTFRCDPISEHNRLYWYRQTLGQGPEFLTYFQNEAQLEKSRLLSDRFSAERPKGSFSTLEIQRTEQGDSAMYLCASSSLPREGRQYFGPGTRLTVT.

The V gene is TRBV5-5, the J gene TRBJ2-3; 8 nucleotides line up with TRBD1. The V gene end was trimmed by 0 bases and the J gene end by 7 bases; junction bases not matched to a gene: 10. CDR3 length equals 16 residues. From germline, CDR1 is SGHKS and CDR2 YYEKEE (reference sequence). CDR3 in amino acids: CASSLAGQGALNTQYF. CDR3 nucleotide sequence: TGTGCCAGCAGCTTGGCCGGGCAGGGGGCCTTAAATACGCAGTATTTT. The whole variable domain, filled in from reference TRBV5-5 and TRBJ2-3, reads DAGVTQSPTHLIKTRGQQVTLRCSPISGHKSVSWYQQVLGQGPQFIFQYYEKEERGRGNFPDRFSARQFPNYSSELNVNALLLGDSALYLCASSLAGQGALNTQYFGPGTRLTVL.

This chain joins TRBV28 and TRBJ2-2; D remains unclear. CDR3 length: 14 amino acids. Trimming left V 2 bases short and J 4 bases short, with 8 bases between. From germline, CDR1 is MDHEN and CDR2 SYDVKM. Written as DNA, the CDR3 is TGTGCCAGCAGTTTAGGGCAGACCACCGGGGAGCTGTTTTTT. This encodes CASSLGQTTGELFF.

J is TRBJ2-3 and V is TRBV5-1, with D hard to call. V was pared by 0 bases and J by 3 bases, with 8 bases between. The V gene's germline CDR1 is SGHRS and CDR2 YFSETQ. The CDR3 loop spans 14 amino acids. The CDR3 sequence is CASSLGGDTDTQYF. The CDR3 DNA is TGCGCCAGCAGCTTGGGCGGAGATACAGATACGCAGTATTTT.

The chain couples TRBV6-5 to TRBJ1-1; D gene unclear. V lost 0 bases to trimming and J lost 1 base, with 9 bases between them. Germline V CDR1 and CDR2: MNHEY, SVGAGI. The CDR3 runs to 15 residues. The CDR3 loop is CASSYSGLRNTEAFF. The CDR3 DNA reads as TGTGCCAGCAGTTACTCCGGGTTGCGGAACACTGAAGCTTTCTTT.

This chain connects TRBV15 to TRBJ1-2; D not certain. The CDR3 totals 14 residues. Germline V gene sequence: CDR1 LNHNV, CDR2 YYDKDF (reference sequence). V was shortened by 1 base and J by 0 bases, with 6 bases between the two germline ends. The CDR3 protein is CATSRGQANYGYTF. The CDR3 DNA reads TGTGCCACCAGCAGAGGCCAGGCTAACTATGGCTACACCTTC.

This chain joins TRBV2 and TRBJ1-4; possibly TRBD1 for D (6 bases). CDR3 length equals 13 residues. Trimming pared 4 bases from V and 7 bases from J, leaving 10 bases between. Germline V CDR1 and CDR2: SNHLY, FYNNEI. The CDR3 DNA follows: TGTGCCAGCAGTGCAGGGGCGATTGAAAAACTGTTTTTT. As protein: CASSAGAIEKLFF.